The present T cell receptor (beta chain) was sequenced within a study of shared clonotypes between healthy human individuals. As for the study in general: Serving as donors were two women and a few men, whose ages spanned 18 to 49.

Turning to this clone: Its antigen is unknown.

Overall study results and limits: Though the depth was large, rarefaction showed that sorted-subset sequencing was incomplete.

The germline gives CDR1 SGHRS, CDR2 YFSETQ. Trimming cost V 2 bases and J 2 bases; bases outside gene matches: 4. The CDR3 length is 14 residues. Evenly divided among several immunoSEQ plates was the genomic DNA of each subset. TCRdb's table, derived via immunoSEQ multiplex PCR, lists solely in-frame clones and lacks some. There are millions of clones in the sample; roughly 94% occur only once, and 0.9% to 1.3% lies in the top ten. Naive-designated CD8 cells lacked CD45RO, were positively enriched for CCR7, and omitted terminally differentiated effector memory CD45RA+ cells. Source material: naive CD8+ T cells sorted from blood. The V gene is TRBV5-1, the J gene TRBJ2-7; 7 nucleotides agree with TRBD2. This clonotype was sampled from a man aged 18 to 30 in good health. This CDR3 reads CASSLAGFTYEQYF. The CDR3 nucleotides are TGCGCCAGCAGCTTAGCGGGATTCACCTACGAGCAGTACTTC.